This is a list of T cell receptor beta chains from one sample in a study of T cell changes during pregnancy in multiple sclerosis. Repertoires were generated with immunoSEQ multiplex PCR, while TCRdb's copy carries only in-frame clones and drops some. Of approximately 45,000 clones listed, more than 85% are singletons. Sample: CD8+ T cells from peripheral blood mononuclear cells, taken in the second trimester of pregnancy. The receptors derive from a female donor with multiple sclerosis, enrolled in a pregnancy study. Both conserved end residues are part of each CDR3. The D gene is left open where the match is weak. Size is omitted from some rows. Given values are once, few, many or a class for expanded clones.

DNA | CDR3 | D | J | length | size | V
TGTGCCAGCAGCTTTGGCCGCAGTAGCAATCAGCCCCAGCATTTT | CASSFGRSSNQPQHF | . | TRBJ1-5 | 15 | . | TRBV5-6
TGTGCCAGCAGCGTACCAGTAGCGGGGGACACAGATACGCAGTATTTT | CASSVPVAGDTDTQYF | TRBD2 | TRBJ2-3 | 16 | . | TRBV9
TGTGCCAGCAGCCAGAACGGAGGGACTGAAGCTTTCTTT | CASSQNGGTEAFF | . | TRBJ1-1 | 13 | once | TRBV7-9
TGCGCCAGCAGCCCCAAGTTGGGCAGCGGTAGGAATGAGCAGTTCTTC | CASSPKLGSGRNEQFF | . | TRBJ2-1 | 16 | once | TRBV4-3
TGTGCCAGCAGCTTTGCGACAGGGACCTACGAGCAGTACTTC | CASSFATGTYEQYF | TRBD1 | TRBJ2-7 | 14 | . | TRBV7-2
TGCGCCAGCAGCCGCACACGGGTCACCTGGGAGACCCAGTACTTC | CASSRTRVTWETQYF | . | TRBJ2-5 | 15 | . | TRBV4-3
TGTGCCAGCAGTTATGGCAGCAATCAGCCCCAGCATTTT | CASSYGSNQPQHF | . | TRBJ1-5 | 13 | . | TRBV6-5
TGCGCCAGCAGGACGGGGGGGCCGGACAATGAGCAGTTCTTC | CASRTGGPDNEQFF | TRBD2 | TRBJ2-1 | 14 | . | TRBV4-1
TGTGCCAGCAGCGTTTCGGGACAAACAACTGAAGCTTTCTTT | CASSVSGQTTEAFF | . | TRBJ1-1 | 14 | . | TRBV9
TGTGCCAGCAGCTTAGCGTCAGGGGGCTCGGCGGGGGCGCGGAAAAACATTCAGTACTTC | CASSLASGGSAGARKNIQYF | . | TRBJ2-4 | 20 | once | TRBV7-2
TGTGCTAGTGGTTTGGTACTCTGGGGGCCCCAAGAGACCCAGTACTTC | CASGLVLWGPQETQYF | . | TRBJ2-5 | 16 | . | TRBV12-5
TGTGCCAGCACCTGGGGGCAGGGGGAATTTTTCTTT | CASTWGQGEFFF | TRBD1 | TRBJ1-1 | 12 | . | TRBV5-6
TGTGCCACCAGCAGAGATTCTCTAAGGGAGGTCGGAGCTTTCTTT | CATSRDSLREVGAFF | . | TRBJ1-1 | 15 | few | TRBV15
TGCGCCAGCAGCTCCGGGACAGGGGGCTACGAGCAGTACTTC | CASSSGTGGYEQYF | TRBD1 | TRBJ2-7 | 14 | . | TRBV5-1
TGTGCCAGCAGTTACTCGAACGGGGGGGCCGATGAGCAGTTCTTC | CASSYSNGGADEQFF | TRBD2 | TRBJ2-1 | 15 | . | TRBV6-5
TGTGCCAGCAGCCAACAAGCGGGGGGGAGCACAGATACGCAGTATTTT | CASSQQAGGSTDTQYF | TRBD2 | TRBJ2-3 | 16 | . | TRBV14
TGTGCCAGCAGCCCCCGGGACAAAGAGACCCAGTACTTC | CASSPRDKETQYF | . | TRBJ2-5 | 13 | . | TRBV27
TGCAGCGCCCCTCCTGCGGGGGGACCCCCAGAGGATACGCAGTATTTT | CSAPPAGGPPEDTQYF | TRBD2 | TRBJ2-3 | 16 | . | TRBV29-1
TGTGCCAGTACCTCACTCCCCGGTCCTGATGCAACTAATGAAAAACTGTTTTTT | CASTSLPGPDATNEKLFF | . | TRBJ1-4 | 18 | . | TRBV19
TGTGCCAGCCAATCTAAAGAATCCTATAATTCACCCCTCCACTTT | CASQSKESYNSPLHF | . | TRBJ1-6 | 15 | . | TRBV25-1
TGTGCCAGCAGCCGCCGGGAGGCCATTCCCTACGAGCAGTACTTC | CASSRREAIPYEQYF | TRBD2 | TRBJ2-7 | 15 | . | TRBV5-5
TGTGCCAGCAGCGATCAGGACAGGGGGTACAGGGGCAATCAGCCCCAGCATTTT | CASSDQDRGYRGNQPQHF | . | TRBJ1-5 | 18 | . | TRBV21-1
TGTGCCAGCGGCTCGACAGCTGGAAACACCATATATTTT | CASGSTAGNTIYF | . | TRBJ1-3 | 13 | . | TRBV6-5
TGTGCCAGCAGTCATTCTAGGACAGGGCGGCAATATGCGAGCAATCAGCCCCAGCATTTT | CASSHSRTGRQYASNQPQHF | TRBD1 | TRBJ1-5 | 20 | . | TRBV27
TGTGCCAGCAGCTTAGGTGTTCCAGGTTCCTCTGGAAACACCATATATTTT | CASSLGVPGSSGNTIYF | . | TRBJ1-3 | 17 | . | TRBV7-9
TGCGCCAGCAGCTTGCTTCCGGGACAGGGAAATCAGCCCCAGCATTTT | CASSLLPGQGNQPQHF | TRBD1 | TRBJ1-5 | 16 | . | TRBV5-1
TGTGCCAGCAGTTCTAACCTTTTATCTAGCGGGGGCCTTCCCTACGAGCAGTACTTC | CASSSNLLSSGGLPYEQYF | TRBD2 | TRBJ2-7 | 19 | . | TRBV27
TGTGCCAGCAGCTTATCAGGCTTGGGAGAGACCCAGTACTTC | CASSLSGLGETQYF | . | TRBJ2-5 | 14 | . | TRBV7-3
TGTGCCAGCAGCTCCCTGACTAGCGGGGGGGCAGATACGCAGTATTTT | CASSSLTSGGADTQYF | TRBD2 | TRBJ2-3 | 16 | . | TRBV7-2
TGCGCCAGCAGCCAAGATGGGACAGGGGGCGAAGATACGCAGTATTTT | CASSQDGTGGEDTQYF | TRBD1 | TRBJ2-3 | 16 | . | TRBV4-3
TGTGCCAGCAGTGGGGGAGACAGGTACGAGCAGTACTTC | CASSGGDRYEQYF | . | TRBJ2-7 | 13 | . | TRBV2
TGCAGCGTTGAAGATCTGCGGACAGACTATACGAAGCAGTACTTC | CSVEDLRTDYTKQYF | . | TRBJ2-7 | 15 | . | TRBV29-1
TGTGCCAGCAGCTTGCAACCCCCGGGACTGGGAACTGAAGCTTTCTTT | CASSLQPPGLGTEAFF | . | TRBJ1-1 | 16 | . | TRBV5-8
TGTGCCAGCAGCTCGGTCTCGCCCTACAATGAGCAGTTCTTC | CASSSVSPYNEQFF | . | TRBJ2-1 | 14 | . | TRBV11-2
TGTGCCAGCAGCTTAGCCCAGGATGAGCAGTTCTTC | CASSLAQDEQFF | . | TRBJ2-1 | 12 | . | TRBV7-9
TGTGCCAGCATCCGACTAGCGGGGGGGCCGGGACAAGAGACCCAGTACTTC | CASIRLAGGPGQETQYF | TRBD2 | TRBJ2-5 | 17 | . | TRBV7-9
TGCGCCAGCAGCCAAGACCTTTTAGCCGCGGGGTTCTACGAGCAGTACTTC | CASSQDLLAAGFYEQYF | . | TRBJ2-7 | 17 | . | TRBV4-3
TGTGCCAGCAGCGCCCCGGGGGGGGACACCATATATTTT | CASSAPGGDTIYF | . | TRBJ1-3 | 13 | . | TRBV9
TGTGCCAGCGGATGGCGCGGAGCTAACTATGGCTACACCTTC | CASGWRGANYGYTF | . | TRBJ1-2 | 14 | . | TRBV6-5
TGTGCCAGCAGTTACTCCGGGGGAGGGCCTGAAGCTTTCTTT | CASSYSGGGPEAFF | . | TRBJ1-1 | 14 | . | TRBV6-5
TGTGCCAGCAGCAGGGGAAATGAGCAGTTCTTC | CASSRGNEQFF | . | TRBJ2-1 | 11 | . | TRBV7-9
TGTGCCAGCAGCCCCCCTTCAGATACGCAGTATTTT | CASSPPSDTQYF | . | TRBJ2-3 | 12 | once | TRBV5-8
TGTGCCACCAGCGGGAGGTCTGGGGCCAACGTCCTGACTTTC | CATSGRSGANVLTF | . | TRBJ2-6 | 14 | once | TRBV15
TGTGCTAGTGGTTTGGTACGATTCGGCGGGTCCCTCAATCAGCCCCAGCATTTT | CASGLVRFGGSLNQPQHF | . | TRBJ1-5 | 18 | . | TRBV12-5
TGTGCCAGCCGGGGCGGGGCAGGGCCAGAGACCCAGTACTTC | CASRGGAGPETQYF | . | TRBJ2-5 | 14 | . | TRBV7-9